The 13 T cell receptor beta chains presented below share a single source sample, sequenced in a study of T cells after posttransplantation cyclophosphamide. The method was immunoSEQ multiplex PCR; TCRdb's version includes in-frame clones alone and lacks a portion of them. The data show 550 to 750 clones, 81% seen once. The sequenced material came from memory CD8+ T cells sorted from blood. These receptors were obtained from a man aged 40-50 years in good health, CMV-negative, and a related stem cell transplant donor.

This rearrangement joins TRBV6-5 to TRBJ2-6; TRBD1 agrees at 7 bases. Trimming took 2 bases from V and 4 from J; bases not matched to a gene: 2. Germline CDR1 is MNHEY and CDR2 is SVGAGI. The CDR3 sequence is 15 residues long. The CDR3 sequence: CASSYGQDGANVLTF. In DNA, the CDR3 is TGTGCCAGCAGTTACGGACAGGACGGGGCCAACGTCCTGACTTTC.

This chain links TRBV4-3 with TRBJ2-1, with TRBD2 identical over 7 bases. Germline loops: CDR1 LGHNA, CDR2 YSLEER. The CDR3 extends over 17 amino acids. With 1 base clipped from V and 3 bases from J, the junction kept 9 bases outside the gene matches. The DNA for the CDR3 is TGCGCCAGCAGCCAAGCGGCTAGCGGCGATAGCTACAATGAGCAGTTCTTC. Encoded protein: CASSQAASGDSYNEQFF.

The chain recombines TRBV27 with TRBJ1-5; D not resolved. V was pared by 0 bases and J by 1 base, with 4 bases between. In germline, CDR1 is MNHEY, CDR2 SMNVEV (reference sequence). This CDR3 region has 14 residues. Here the CDR3 DNA reads TGTGCCAGCAGTTTATCGCAGAGCAATCAGCCCCAGCATTTT. Its translation is CASSLSQSNQPQHF.

The chain is built from TRBV7-3 and TRBJ2-1; D is uncertain. The V end was cut by 4 bases, the J end by 5 bases, with 9 bases between. The CDR3 sequence is 13 residues long. Germline-derived CDR1 and CDR2 are SGHTA and FQGTGA. As DNA, the CDR3 is TGTGCCAGCAGCTCCGGTGGGCACAATGAGCAGTTCTTC. Translating it yields CASSSGGHNEQFF.

The rearrangement joins TRBV30 to TRBJ2-6; a weak D match, TRBD1 (6 bases). The CDR3 length is 16 residues. Trimming cost V 3 bases and J 0 bases, with 12 bases left between them. Germline V gene lookup returns CDR1 GTSNPN and CDR2 SVGIG (reference sequence). The CDR3 DNA reads TGTGCCTGGAGAAAAGGGGGTACCTCTGGGGCCAACGTCCTGACTTTC. Encoded protein: CAWRKGGTSGANVLTF.

CDR3 loop: CASSSTYRDRGLRNTEAFF. As DNA, the CDR3 is TGTGCCAGCAGTTCCACGTACCGGGACAGGGGGCTCAGGAACACTGAAGCTTTCTTT. The chain recombines TRBV28 with TRBJ1-1; the match to TRBD1 covers 12 bases. After removal of 4 bases from V and 1 base from J, the junction contained 13 bases not matched to a gene. The germline CDR1 and CDR2 sequences are MDHEN and SYDVKM. CDR3 length: 19 amino acids.

CDR3 loop: CASSQDGVSTLDSGANVLTF. The CDR3 coding sequence is TGTGCCAGCAGCCAAGATGGAGTCAGCACGCTAGACTCTGGGGCCAACGTCCTGACTTTC. V and J are TRBV4-2 and TRBJ2-6; D remains unclear. The CDR3 totals 20 residues. From germline, CDR1 is LGHNA and CDR2 YNFKEQ. The germline V and J ends were trimmed by 0 bases and 0 bases, with 18 bases remaining between them.

The gene calls are TRBV28 and TRBJ2-1; perhaps TRBD2 as D (6 bases). The germline V gene has CDR1 MDHEN and CDR2 SYDVKM. The CDR3 has 16 amino acids. Trimming stripped 5 bases from V and 3 bases from J, with 17 bases between. Written as DNA, the CDR3 is TGTGCCAGCAGTCCCCTGGGGGACTTAATCTACAATGAGCAGTTCTTC. It encodes CASSPLGDLIYNEQFF.

The chain links TRBV2 to TRBJ2-1; 11 nucleotides align to TRBD2. Trimming at V came to 8 bases and at J to 0 bases, leaving 6 bases not matched to a gene. Germline V gives CDR1 SNHLY, CDR2 FYNNEI. CDR3 length: 16 residues. The CDR3 region is CASGTSGTFSYNEQFF. CDR3 nucleotides: TGTGCCAGCGGGACTAGCGGAACGTTCTCCTACAATGAGCAGTTCTTC.

This chain joins TRBV5-6 and TRBJ1-5; TRBD1 might be the D (5 bases). Germline V gives CDR1 SGHDT, CDR2 YYEEEE. The V and J ends lost 4 bases and 3 bases respectively, with 11 bases between them. This CDR3 is built from 14 residues. CDR3 loop: CASSGGTDNQPQHF. The CDR3 region has the DNA TGTGCCAGCAGCGGGGGGACGGACAATCAGCCCCAGCATTTT.

The chain links TRBV28 to TRBJ2-7; D uncertain. Trimming took 3 bases from V and 4 from J, leaving 7 bases between them. Germline CDR1 reads MDHEN; CDR2 reads SYDVKM. This CDR3 comprises 12 residues. CDR3 coding DNA: TGTGCCAGCAGTTTCTCTAGTTACGAGCAGTACTTC. This encodes CASSFSSYEQYF.

The genes are TRBV27 and TRBJ2-1; perhaps TRBD2 as D (6 bases). Per the germline V gene, CDR1 is MNHEY and CDR2 is SMNVEV (reference sequence). The V gene lost 2 bases and the J gene lost 0 bases, with 8 bases spanning the gap. The CDR3 sequence is 15 residues long. CDR3 region: CASSLAGNSYNEQFF. In nucleotides, the CDR3 is TGTGCCAGCAGTTTAGCGGGGAACTCCTACAATGAGCAGTTCTTC.

The chain uses TRBV30 and TRBJ2-1; D unresolved. The V gene's germline CDR1 is GTSNPN and CDR2 SVGIG (reference sequence). Trimming removed 0 bases from V and 8 bases from J, with 11 bases in between. CDR3 length equals 13 residues. Here the CDR3 DNA reads TGTGCCTGGAGTGTAGCTTCGCACCATGAGCAGTTCTTC. This encodes CAWSVASHHEQFF.